The 17 T cell receptor beta chains below were found in one sample sequenced in a study of shared clonotypes between healthy human individuals. Clones were read by immunoSEQ multiplex PCR, and TCRdb kept only the in-frame ones, dropping some. The sample gives about 1.1 million clones, 75% to 85% of which show up once; around 0.61% is in the top ten. Source material: memory CD4+ T cells from PBMCs. Subset noted: CD45RA-negative fraction. These receptors came from a man aged 18 to 30 in good health. Some clones in this sample may be carry-over from other donors' samples.

The genes are TRBV28 and TRBJ1-2; 8 bases are shared with TRBD1. CDR3 length: 14 residues. V trimming: 4 bases; J trimming: 4 bases; junction bases outside the gene matches: 5. The V gene's germline CDR1 is MDHEN and CDR2 SYDVKM. The chain's CDR3 is CASSSYRGAYGYTF. CDR3 bases: TGTGCCAGCAGTTCATACAGGGGGGCCTATGGCTACACCTTC.

This chain joins TRBV6-6 and TRBJ2-4; 7 bases agree with TRBD1. The CDR3 sequence is 14 residues long. Trimming cost V 6 bases and J 0 bases; bases outside gene matches: 2. Germline V gene data show CDR1 as MNHNY and CDR2 as SVGAGI (reference sequence). CDR3 sequence (DNA): TGTGCCAGCAGCTGGACAGGAGCCAAAAACATTCAGTACTTC. It codes for CASSWTGAKNIQYF.

This rearrangement joins TRBV5-1 to TRBJ2-1, with 8 bases identical to TRBD2. This CDR3 is built from 15 residues. The V gene end was trimmed by 1 base and the J gene end by 5 bases; junction bases not matched to a gene: 5. Germline V gene lookup returns CDR1 SGHRS and CDR2 YFSETQ. Here the CDR3 DNA reads TGCGCCAGCAGCTTGTTACCAGCGGGGGACAATGAGCAGTTCTTC. Its protein product is CASSLLPAGDNEQFF.

V and J are TRBV9 and TRBJ2-2; D might be TRBD1 (6 bases). This CDR3 has 14 amino acids. Germline lookup yields CDR1 SGDLS and CDR2 YYNGEE. V gave up 3 bases and J gave up 6 bases, with 12 bases separating them. The CDR3 spells CASSELGAPGELFF. The CDR3 nucleotides are TGTGCCAGCAGCGAACTGGGGGCGCCCGGGGAGCTGTTTTTT.

This clone showed up just a few times. This rearrangement joins TRBV7-6 to TRBJ2-3; maybe TRBD2 (6 bases). The CDR3 sequence is 15 residues long. Germline CDR1 is SGHVS and CDR2 is FNYEAQ. V was clipped by 3 bases and J by 4 bases, with 14 bases between them. This CDR3 is CASSFTGDNADTQYF. CDR3 nucleotide sequence: TGTGCCAGCAGCTTCACGGGAGATAACGCAGATACGCAGTATTTT.

This sequence joins TRBV2 and TRBJ2-2, with D unclear. This CDR3 is 11 amino acids long. Trimming removed 5 bases at V and 7 bases at J, with 5 bases between. Germline loops: CDR1 SNHLY, CDR2 FYNNEI. Written as DNA, the CDR3 is TGTGCCAGCAGTTGGTACGGGGAGCTGTTTTTT. Its translation: CASSWYGELFF.

This clone was counted at least ten times. The chain uses TRBV7-8 and TRBJ2-1; TRBD2 agrees at 9 bases. V trimming: 1 base; J trimming: 7 bases; junction bases outside the gene matches: 8. CDR1 and CDR2 (germline): SGHVS, FQNEAQ. The CDR3 runs 16 residues. The CDR3 DNA sequence: TGTGCCAGCAGCTTAGTCCGGGTAGCGGGAGCGAATGAGCAGTTCTTC. It encodes CASSLVRVAGANEQFF.

The chain is built from TRBV5-1 and TRBJ1-4; 7 positions match TRBD1. V lost 0 bases, J lost 0 bases, and 2 bases stayed unmatched. In germline, CDR1 is SGHRS, CDR2 YFSETQ. The CDR3 contains 16 residues. The DNA of the CDR3 is TGCGCCAGCAGCTTGGGGGACAGCTCAACTAATGAAAAACTGTTTTTT. This codes for CASSLGDSSTNEKLFF.

The chain links TRBV29-1 to TRBJ2-3; unclear D gene. The CDR3 has 13 residues. V was shortened by 1 base and J by 3 bases, with 8 bases between the two germline ends. Germline V gene lookup returns CDR1 SQVTM and CDR2 ANQGSEA. The CDR3 coding sequence is TGCAGCGTTGAAGGAAGGCCAACAGATACGCAGTATTTT. Translated: CSVEGRPTDTQYF.

This clone was counted ten times or more. Other DNA sequences in the same sample also yield this CDR3. The rearrangement uses TRBV10-1 and TRBJ2-7; D uncertain. The CDR3 has 13 amino acids. Looked up from germline, CDR1 is WNHNN and CDR2 is SYGVQD (reference sequence). V was clipped by 0 bases and J by 3 bases, with 6 bases between them. For the CDR3, the DNA is TGCGCCAGCAGTGAGTCCGGCAGCTACGAGCAGTACTTC. Protein sequence: CASSESGSYEQYF.

The rearrangement joins TRBV7-8 to TRBJ1-5, with no clear D. This CDR3 contains 17 residues. V gave up 5 bases and J gave up 1 base, with 18 bases separating them. Germline V gene lookup returns CDR1 SGHVS and CDR2 FQNEAQ. CDR3 coding DNA: TGTGCCAGCAGCCGTCTTCCTAGTACCGCAAGCAATCAGCCCCAGCATTTT. It is translated as CASSRLPSTASNQPQHF.

The chain is built from TRBV7-2 and TRBJ2-3; 10 bases agree with TRBD2. CDR1 SGHTA and CDR2 FQGNSA come from the germline V gene. This CDR3 has 16 residues. The V gene end was trimmed by 5 bases and the J gene end by 3 bases; junction bases not matched to a gene: 8. Here the CDR3 DNA reads TGTGCCAGCAGCGCTAGCGGGAGAGCGGGGACAGATACGCAGTATTTT. Translation: CASSASGRAGTDTQYF.

The rearrangement uses TRBV6-6 and TRBJ2-5; no reliable D call. The ends were cut back, 7 bases at V and 5 bases at J, with 11 bases in the middle. The germline CDR1 and CDR2 sequences are MNHNY and SVGAGI (reference sequence). The CDR3 has 12 residues. Here the CDR3 DNA reads TGTGCCAGCACCCCACATGGGGAGACCCAGTACTTC. Its protein product is CASTPHGETQYF.

The chain joins TRBV19 to TRBJ2-7; the D is unclear. The CDR3 is 11 amino acids. The germline CDR1 and CDR2 sequences are LNHDA and SQIVND (reference sequence). The V gene lost 5 bases and the J gene lost 4 bases, with 6 bases spanning the gap. CDR3 DNA: TGTGCCAGTAGTGGTGGATACGAGCAGTACTTC. Translated, it gives CASSGGYEQYF.

The gene calls are TRBV28 and TRBJ1-2; D might be TRBD1 (6 bases). There are 14 residues in the CDR3. Germline V lookup: CDR1 MDHEN, CDR2 SYDVKM. Trimming left V 11 bases short and J 11 bases short, with 27 bases between. The CDR3 DNA reads as TGTGCCGTCCCAGGGGAGAGGTTTAGGGCGGAATACACCTTC. It is translated as CAVPGERFRAEYTF.

The chain combines TRBV18 with TRBJ2-7; D not certain. Deletions cut 6 bases from V and 5 bases from J, with 11 bases between. CDR1 is KGHSH and CDR2 is LQKENI in the germline V gene. The CDR3 extends over 12 amino acids. The chain's CDR3 is CASSHGGHEQYF. The DNA of the CDR3 is TGTGCCAGCTCCCACGGCGGCCACGAGCAGTACTTC.

This rearrangement joins TRBV28 to TRBJ2-7; perhaps D is TRBD1 or TRBD2 (5 bases each). Germline V CDR1 and CDR2: MDHEN, SYDVKM. This CDR3 is 16 amino acids long. V was shortened by 4 bases and J by 0 bases, with 16 bases between the two germline ends. The CDR3 sequence is CASSSTGTSSSYEQYF. CDR3 nucleotide sequence: TGTGCCAGCAGTTCCACCGGGACGTCGAGCTCCTACGAGCAGTACTTC.